The present T cell receptor (beta chain) was sequenced within a study of early T cells in non-severe SARS-CoV-2 infection. As for the study in general: Bulk RNA taken from unsorted whole blood was sequenced, leaving chains unpaired. General study findings and limits: Comparison of clonotypes with VDJdb favored anti-spike CD8 responses while missing private and CD4 specificities.

Individual cDNA molecules carried attached unique molecular identifiers. TCRdb reprocessed the 5' RACE reads with MiXCR, giving one entry per CDR3 protein. This sample carries about 21,000 distinct CDR3 sequences, more than 4.5% of them seen once, and the ten largest clones take approximately 5.7%. The CDR3 is 15 residues long. Trimming pared 2 bases from V and 1 base from J, leaving 11 bases between. Germline CDR1 is SGHRS and CDR2 is YFSETQ. This clonotype has at least ten counts. The antigen is undetermined. This TCR derives from an adult who was a healthcare worker with PCR-confirmed SARS-CoV-2 infection or an uninfected control (not recorded which). Sequencing used whole blood. This chain joins TRBV5-1 and TRBJ2-3; possibly TRBD1 for D (6 bases). The CDR3 coding sequence is TGCGCCAGCAGCTTCCAACCAGGGGGCACAGATACGCAGTATTTT. Amino acid sequence: CASSFQPGGTDTQYF. Supplemented by reference TRBV5-1 and TRBJ2-3, the full variable domain reads KAGVTQTPRYLIKTRGQQVTLSCSPISGHRSVSWYQQTPGQGLQFLFEYFSETQRNKGNFPGRFSGRQFSNSRSEMNVSTLELGDSALYLCASSFQPGGTDTQYFGPGTRLTVL.